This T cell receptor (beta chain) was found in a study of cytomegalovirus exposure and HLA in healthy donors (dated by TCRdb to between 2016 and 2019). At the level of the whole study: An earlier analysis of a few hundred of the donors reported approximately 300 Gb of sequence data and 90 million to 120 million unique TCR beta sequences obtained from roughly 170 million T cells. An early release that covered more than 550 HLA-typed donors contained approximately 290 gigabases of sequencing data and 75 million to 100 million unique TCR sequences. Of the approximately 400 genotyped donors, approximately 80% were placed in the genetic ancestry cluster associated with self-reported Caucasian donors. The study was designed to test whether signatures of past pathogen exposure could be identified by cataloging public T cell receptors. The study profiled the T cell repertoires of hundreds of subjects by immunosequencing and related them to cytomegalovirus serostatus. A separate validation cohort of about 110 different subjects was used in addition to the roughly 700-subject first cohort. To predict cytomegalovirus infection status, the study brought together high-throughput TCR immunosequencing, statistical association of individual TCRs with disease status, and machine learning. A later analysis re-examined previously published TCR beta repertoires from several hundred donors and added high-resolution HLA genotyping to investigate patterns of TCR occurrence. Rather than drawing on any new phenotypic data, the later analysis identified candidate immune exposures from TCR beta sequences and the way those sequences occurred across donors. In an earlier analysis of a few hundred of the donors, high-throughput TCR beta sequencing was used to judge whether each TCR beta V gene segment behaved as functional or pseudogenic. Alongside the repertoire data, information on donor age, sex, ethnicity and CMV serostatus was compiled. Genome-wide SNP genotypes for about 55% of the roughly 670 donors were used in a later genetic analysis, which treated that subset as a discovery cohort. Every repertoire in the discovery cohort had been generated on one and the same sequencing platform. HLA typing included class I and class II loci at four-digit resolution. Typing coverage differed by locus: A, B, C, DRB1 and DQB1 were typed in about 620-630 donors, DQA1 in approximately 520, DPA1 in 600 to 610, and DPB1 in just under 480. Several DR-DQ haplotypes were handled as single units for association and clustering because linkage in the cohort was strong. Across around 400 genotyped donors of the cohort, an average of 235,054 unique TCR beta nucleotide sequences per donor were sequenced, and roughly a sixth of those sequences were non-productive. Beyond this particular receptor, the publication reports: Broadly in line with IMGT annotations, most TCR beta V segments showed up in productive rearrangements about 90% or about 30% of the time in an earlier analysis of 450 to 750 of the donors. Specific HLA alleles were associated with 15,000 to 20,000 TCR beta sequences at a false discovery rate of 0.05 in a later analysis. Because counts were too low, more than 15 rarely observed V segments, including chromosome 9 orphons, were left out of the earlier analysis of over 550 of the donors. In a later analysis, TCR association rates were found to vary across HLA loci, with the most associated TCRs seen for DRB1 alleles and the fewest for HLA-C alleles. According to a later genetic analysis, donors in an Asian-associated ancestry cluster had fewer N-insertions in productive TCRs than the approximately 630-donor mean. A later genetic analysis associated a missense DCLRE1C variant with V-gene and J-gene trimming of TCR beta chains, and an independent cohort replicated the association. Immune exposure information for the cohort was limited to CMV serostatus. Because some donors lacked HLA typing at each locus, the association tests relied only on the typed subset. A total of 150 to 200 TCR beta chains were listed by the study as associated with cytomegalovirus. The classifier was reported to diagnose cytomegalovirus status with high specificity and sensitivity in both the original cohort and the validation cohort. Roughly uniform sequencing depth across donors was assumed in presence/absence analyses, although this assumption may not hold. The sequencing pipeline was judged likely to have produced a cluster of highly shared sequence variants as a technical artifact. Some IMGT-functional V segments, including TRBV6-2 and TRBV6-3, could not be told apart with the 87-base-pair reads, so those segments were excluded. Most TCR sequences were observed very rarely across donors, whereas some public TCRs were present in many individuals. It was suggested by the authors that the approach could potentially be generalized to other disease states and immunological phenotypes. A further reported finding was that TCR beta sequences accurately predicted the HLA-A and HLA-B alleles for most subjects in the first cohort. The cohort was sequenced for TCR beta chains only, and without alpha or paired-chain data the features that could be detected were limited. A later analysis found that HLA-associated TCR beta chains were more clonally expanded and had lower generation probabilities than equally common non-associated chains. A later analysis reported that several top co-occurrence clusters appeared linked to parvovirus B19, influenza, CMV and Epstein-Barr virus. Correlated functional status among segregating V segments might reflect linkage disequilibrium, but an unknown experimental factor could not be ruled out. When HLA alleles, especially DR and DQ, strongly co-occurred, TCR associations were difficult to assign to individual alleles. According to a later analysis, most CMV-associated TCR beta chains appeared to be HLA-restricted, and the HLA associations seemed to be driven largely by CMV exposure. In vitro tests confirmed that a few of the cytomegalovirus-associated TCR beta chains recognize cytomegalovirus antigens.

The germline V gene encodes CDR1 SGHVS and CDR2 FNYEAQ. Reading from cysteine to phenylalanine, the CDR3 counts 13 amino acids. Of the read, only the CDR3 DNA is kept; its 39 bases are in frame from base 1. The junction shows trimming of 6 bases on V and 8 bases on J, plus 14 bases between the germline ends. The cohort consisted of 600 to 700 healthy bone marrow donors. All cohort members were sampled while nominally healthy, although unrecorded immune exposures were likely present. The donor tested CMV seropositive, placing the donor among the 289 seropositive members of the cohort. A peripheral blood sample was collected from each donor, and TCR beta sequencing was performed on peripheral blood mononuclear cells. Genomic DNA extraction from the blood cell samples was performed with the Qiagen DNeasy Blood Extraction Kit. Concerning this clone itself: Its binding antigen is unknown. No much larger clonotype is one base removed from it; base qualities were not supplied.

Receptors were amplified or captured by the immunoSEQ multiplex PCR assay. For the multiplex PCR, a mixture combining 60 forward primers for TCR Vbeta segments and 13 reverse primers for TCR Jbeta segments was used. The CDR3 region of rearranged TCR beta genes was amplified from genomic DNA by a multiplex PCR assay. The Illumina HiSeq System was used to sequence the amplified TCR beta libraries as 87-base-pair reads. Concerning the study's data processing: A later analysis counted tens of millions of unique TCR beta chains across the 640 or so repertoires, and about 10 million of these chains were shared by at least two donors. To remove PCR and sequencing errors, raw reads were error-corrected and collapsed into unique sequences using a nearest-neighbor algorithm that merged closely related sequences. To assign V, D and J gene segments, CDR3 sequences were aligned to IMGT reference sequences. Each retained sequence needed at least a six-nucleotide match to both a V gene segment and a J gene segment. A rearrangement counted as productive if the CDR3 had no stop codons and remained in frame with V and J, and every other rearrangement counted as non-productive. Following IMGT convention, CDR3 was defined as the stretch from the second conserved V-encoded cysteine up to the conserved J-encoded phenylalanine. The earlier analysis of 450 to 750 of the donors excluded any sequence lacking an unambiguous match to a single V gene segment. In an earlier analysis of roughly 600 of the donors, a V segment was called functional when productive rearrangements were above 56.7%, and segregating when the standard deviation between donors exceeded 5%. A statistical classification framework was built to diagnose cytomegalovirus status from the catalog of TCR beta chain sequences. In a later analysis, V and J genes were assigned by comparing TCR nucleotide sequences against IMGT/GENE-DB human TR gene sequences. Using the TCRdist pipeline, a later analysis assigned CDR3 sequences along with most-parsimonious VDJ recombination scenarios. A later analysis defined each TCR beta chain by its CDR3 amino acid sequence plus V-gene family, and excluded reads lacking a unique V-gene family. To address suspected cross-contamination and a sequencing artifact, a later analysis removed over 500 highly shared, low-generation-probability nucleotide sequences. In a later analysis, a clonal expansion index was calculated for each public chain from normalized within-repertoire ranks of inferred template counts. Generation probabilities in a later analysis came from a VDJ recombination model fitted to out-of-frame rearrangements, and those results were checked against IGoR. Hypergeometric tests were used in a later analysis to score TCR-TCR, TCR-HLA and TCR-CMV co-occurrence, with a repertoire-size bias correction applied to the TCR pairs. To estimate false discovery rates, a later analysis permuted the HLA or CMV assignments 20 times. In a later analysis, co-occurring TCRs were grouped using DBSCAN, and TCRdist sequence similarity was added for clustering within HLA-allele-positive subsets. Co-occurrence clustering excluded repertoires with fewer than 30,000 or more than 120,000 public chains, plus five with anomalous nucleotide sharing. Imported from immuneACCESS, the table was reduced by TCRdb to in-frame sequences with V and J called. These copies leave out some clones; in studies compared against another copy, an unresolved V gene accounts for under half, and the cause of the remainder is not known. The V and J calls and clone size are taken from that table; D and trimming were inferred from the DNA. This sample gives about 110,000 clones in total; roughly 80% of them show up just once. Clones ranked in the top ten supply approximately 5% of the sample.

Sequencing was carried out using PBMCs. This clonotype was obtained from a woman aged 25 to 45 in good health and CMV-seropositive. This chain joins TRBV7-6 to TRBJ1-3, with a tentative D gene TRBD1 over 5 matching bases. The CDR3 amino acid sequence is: CASRQEGLDTIYF. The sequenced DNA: TGTGCCAGCAGACAGGAGGGGTTGGACACCATATATTTT.